This TCR beta chain was recovered during a study of technical replicates of blood from a handful of donors. This CDR3 spans 13 amino acids. The germline V gene encodes CDR1 SQVTM and CDR2 ANQGSEA. V was cut by 1 base and J by 4 bases, with 9 bases left in between. Only in-frame clones appear in the TCRdb table, and some are missing; sequencing was by immunoSEQ multiplex PCR. The sample includes some 80,000 clones, about 97% of them seen just once. The chain joins TRBV29-1 to TRBJ2-3, with D hard to call. Sequencing used T cells isolated from PBMCs. The source is a human donor in good health. The CDR3 coding sequence is TGCAGCGTTGAAGTGAACAGCCCAGATACGCAGTATTTT. Amino acid sequence: CSVEVNSPDTQYF.